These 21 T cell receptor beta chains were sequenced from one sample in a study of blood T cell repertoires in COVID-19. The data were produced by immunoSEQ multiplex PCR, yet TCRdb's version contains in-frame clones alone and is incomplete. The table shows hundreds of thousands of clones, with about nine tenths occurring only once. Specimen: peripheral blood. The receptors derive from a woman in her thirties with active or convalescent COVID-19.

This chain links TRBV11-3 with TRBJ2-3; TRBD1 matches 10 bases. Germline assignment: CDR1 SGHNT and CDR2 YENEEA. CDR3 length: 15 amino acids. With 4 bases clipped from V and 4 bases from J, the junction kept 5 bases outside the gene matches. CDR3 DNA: TGTGCCAGCAGCTACGGGACAGGGGCACCAGATACGCAGTATTTT. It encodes CASSYGTGAPDTQYF.

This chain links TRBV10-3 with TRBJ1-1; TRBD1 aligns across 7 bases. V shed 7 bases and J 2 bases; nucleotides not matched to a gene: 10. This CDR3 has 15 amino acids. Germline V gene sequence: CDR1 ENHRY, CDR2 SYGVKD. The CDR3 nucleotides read TGTGCCATCACTCAAAAGACAGGGAGTAACACTGAAGCTTTCTTT. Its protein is CAITQKTGSNTEAFF.

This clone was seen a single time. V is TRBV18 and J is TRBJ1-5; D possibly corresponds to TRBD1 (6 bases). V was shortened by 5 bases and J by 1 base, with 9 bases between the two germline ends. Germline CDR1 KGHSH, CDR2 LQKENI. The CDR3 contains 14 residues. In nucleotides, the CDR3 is TGTGCCAGCTCAGCAGGGGTCAGCAATCAGCCCCAGCATTTT. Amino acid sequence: CASSAGVSNQPQHF.

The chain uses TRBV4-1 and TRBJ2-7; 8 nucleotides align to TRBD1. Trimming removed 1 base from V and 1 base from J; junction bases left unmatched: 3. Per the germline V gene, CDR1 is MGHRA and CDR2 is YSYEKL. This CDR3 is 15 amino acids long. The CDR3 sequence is CASSQVTGASYEQYF. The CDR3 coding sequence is TGCGCCAGCAGCCAAGTGACAGGGGCTTCCTACGAGCAGTACTTC.

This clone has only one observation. The CDR3 reads CASSPRGAQETQYF. The CDR3 coding sequence is TGCGCCAGCAGCCCTAGGGGCGCCCAAGAGACCCAGTACTTC. The rearrangement links TRBV5-1 to TRBJ2-5, with D perhaps TRBD1 (5 bases). This CDR3 is 14 amino acids long. The germline V gene encodes CDR1 SGHRS and CDR2 YFSETQ. The ends were cut back, 4 bases at V and 1 base at J, with 11 bases in the middle.

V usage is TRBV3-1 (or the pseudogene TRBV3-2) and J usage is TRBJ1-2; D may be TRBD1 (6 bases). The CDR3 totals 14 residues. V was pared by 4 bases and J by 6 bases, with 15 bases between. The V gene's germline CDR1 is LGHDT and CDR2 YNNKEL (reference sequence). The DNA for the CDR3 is TGTGCCAGCAGCCGAACAGGGTTGGGGGATGGCTACACCTTC. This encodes CASSRTGLGDGYTF.

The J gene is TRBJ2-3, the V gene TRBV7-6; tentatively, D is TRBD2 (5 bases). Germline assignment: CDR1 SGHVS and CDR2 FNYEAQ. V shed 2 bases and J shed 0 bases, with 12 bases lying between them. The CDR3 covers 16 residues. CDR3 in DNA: TGTGCCAGCAGCTTAATCGGGGTTTCTAGCACAGATACGCAGTATTTT. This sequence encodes CASSLIGVSSTDTQYF. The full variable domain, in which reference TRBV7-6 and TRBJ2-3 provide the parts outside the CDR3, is GAGVSQSPRYKVTKRGQDVALRCDPISGHVSLYWYRQALGQGPEFLTYFNYEAQQDKSGLPNDRFSAERPEGSISTLTIQRTEQRDSAMYRCASSLIGVSSTDTQYFGPGTRLTVL.

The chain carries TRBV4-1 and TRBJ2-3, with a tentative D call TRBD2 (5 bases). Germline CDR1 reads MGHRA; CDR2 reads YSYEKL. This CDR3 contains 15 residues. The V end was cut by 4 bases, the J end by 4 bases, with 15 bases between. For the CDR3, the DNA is TGCGCCAGCAGCCGAGGCCCACGGGGATCAGATACGCAGTATTTT. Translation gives CASSRGPRGSDTQYF.

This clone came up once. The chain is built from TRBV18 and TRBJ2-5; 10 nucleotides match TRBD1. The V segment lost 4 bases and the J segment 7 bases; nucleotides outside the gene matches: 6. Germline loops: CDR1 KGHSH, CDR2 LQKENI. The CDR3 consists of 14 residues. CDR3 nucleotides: TGTGCCAGCTCACTCAGTCGGGACAGGGGGACCCAGTACTTC. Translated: CASSLSRDRGTQYF.

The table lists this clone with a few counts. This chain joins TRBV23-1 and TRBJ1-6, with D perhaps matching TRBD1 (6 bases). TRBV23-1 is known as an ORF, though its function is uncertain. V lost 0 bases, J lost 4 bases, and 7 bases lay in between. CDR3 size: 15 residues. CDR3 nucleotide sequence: TGCGCCAGCAGTCAATCGGGACAATATAATTCACCCCTCCACTTT. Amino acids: CASSQSGQYNSPLHF.

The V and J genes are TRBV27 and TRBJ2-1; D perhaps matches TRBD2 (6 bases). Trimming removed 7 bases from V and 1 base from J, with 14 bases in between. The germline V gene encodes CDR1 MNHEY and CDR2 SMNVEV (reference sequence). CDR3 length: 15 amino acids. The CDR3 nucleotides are TGTGCCAGCACTGTGGGGACTGGGTCCTACAATGAGCAGTTCTTC. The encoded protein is CASTVGTGSYNEQFF.

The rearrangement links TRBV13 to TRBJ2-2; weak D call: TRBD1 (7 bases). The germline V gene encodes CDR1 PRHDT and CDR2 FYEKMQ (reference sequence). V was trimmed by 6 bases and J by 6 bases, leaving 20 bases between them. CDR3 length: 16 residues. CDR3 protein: CASRQGGRGYAGELFF. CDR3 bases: TGTGCCAGCAGGCAGGGGGGCAGGGGATACGCCGGGGAGCTGTTTTTT.

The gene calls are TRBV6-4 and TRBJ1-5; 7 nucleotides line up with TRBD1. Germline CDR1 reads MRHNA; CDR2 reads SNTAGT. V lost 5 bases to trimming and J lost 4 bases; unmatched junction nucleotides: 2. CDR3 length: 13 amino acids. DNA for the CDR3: TGTGCCAGCAGTAAGGGGGCGAATCAGCCCCAGCATTTT. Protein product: CASSKGANQPQHF.

CDR3 sequence (DNA): TGTGCCAGCAGCCAAGTAGAGAAGGTCTCGGAGCAGCCCCAGCATTTT. Residues: CASSQVEKVSEQPQHF. The chain recombines TRBV14 with TRBJ1-5; no definite D call. The CDR3 loop spans 16 amino acids. The germline CDR1 and CDR2 sequences are SGHDN and FVKESK. Trimming shortened V by 1 base and J by 7 bases, and 17 bases separated the two germline ends.

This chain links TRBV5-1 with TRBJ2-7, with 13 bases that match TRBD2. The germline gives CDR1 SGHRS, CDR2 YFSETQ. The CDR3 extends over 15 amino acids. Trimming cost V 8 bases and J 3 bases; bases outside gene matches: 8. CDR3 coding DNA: TGCGCCAGAACTAGCGGGAGGGCTCTCTTCTACGAGCAGTACTTC. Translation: CARTSGRALFYEQYF.

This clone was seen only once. The CDR3, as DNA: TGTGCCAGCTCACCACGGATGGGACAGGGTTTGAACACTGAAGCTTTCTTT. It specifies CASSPRMGQGLNTEAFF. The chain recombines TRBV18 with TRBJ1-1, with 9 bases identical to TRBD1. V dropped 1 base and J dropped 0; count of bases not matched to a gene: 6. The CDR3 is 17 residues long. Germline loops: CDR1 KGHSH, CDR2 LQKENI.

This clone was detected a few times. The DNA for the CDR3 is TGTGCCAGCAGTTTATTTCAGGATGGCTACACCTTC. It is translated as CASSLFQDGYTF. The rearrangement uses TRBV12-3 or TRBV12-4 and TRBJ1-2; D uncertain. CDR3 length equals 12 residues. V was clipped by 2 bases and J by 6 bases, with 7 bases between them.

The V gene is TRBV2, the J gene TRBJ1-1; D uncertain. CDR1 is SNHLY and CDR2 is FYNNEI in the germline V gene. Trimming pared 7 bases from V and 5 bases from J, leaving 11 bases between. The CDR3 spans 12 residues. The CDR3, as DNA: TGTGCCAGCACCTACGGGAGAACTGAAGCTTTCTTT. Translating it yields CASTYGRTEAFF.

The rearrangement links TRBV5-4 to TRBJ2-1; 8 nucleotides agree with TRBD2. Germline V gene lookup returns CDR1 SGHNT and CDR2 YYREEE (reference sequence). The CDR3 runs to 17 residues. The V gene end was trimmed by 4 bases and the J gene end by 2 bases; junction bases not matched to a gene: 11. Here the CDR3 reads CASSHLYARGAYNEQFF. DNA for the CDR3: TGTGCCAGCAGCCACTTATATGCGCGGGGGGCCTACAATGAGCAGTTCTTC.

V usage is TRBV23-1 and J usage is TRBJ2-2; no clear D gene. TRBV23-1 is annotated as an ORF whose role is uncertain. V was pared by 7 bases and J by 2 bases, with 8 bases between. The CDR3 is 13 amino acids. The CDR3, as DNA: TGCGCCAGCATTTTAGTTAACACCGGGGAGCTGTTTTTT. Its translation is CASILVNTGELFF.

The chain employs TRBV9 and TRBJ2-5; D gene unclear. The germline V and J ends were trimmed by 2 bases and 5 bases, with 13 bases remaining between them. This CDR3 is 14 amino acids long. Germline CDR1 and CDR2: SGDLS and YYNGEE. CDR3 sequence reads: CASSVSSSKETQYF. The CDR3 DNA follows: TGTGCCAGCAGCGTCTCTAGTTCCAAGGAGACCCAGTACTTC.